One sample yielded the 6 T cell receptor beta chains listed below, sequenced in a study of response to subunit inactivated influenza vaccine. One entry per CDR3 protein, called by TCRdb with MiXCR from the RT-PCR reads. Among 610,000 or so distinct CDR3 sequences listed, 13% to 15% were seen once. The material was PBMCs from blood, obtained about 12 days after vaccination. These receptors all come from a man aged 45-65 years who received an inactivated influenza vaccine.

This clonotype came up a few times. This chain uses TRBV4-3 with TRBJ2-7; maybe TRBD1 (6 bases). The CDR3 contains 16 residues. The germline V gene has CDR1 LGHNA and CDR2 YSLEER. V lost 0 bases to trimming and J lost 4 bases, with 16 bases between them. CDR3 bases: TGCGCCAGCAGCCAAGATTATCCAGGGGTACGGTACGAGCAGTACTTC. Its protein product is CASSQDYPGVRYEQYF.

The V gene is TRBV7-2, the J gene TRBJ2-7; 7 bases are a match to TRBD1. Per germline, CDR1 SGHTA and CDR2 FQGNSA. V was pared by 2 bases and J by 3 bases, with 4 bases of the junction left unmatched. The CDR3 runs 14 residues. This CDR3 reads CASSLQGVIYEQYF. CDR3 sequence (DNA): TGTGCCAGCAGCTTACAGGGGGTCATCTACGAGCAGTACTTC.

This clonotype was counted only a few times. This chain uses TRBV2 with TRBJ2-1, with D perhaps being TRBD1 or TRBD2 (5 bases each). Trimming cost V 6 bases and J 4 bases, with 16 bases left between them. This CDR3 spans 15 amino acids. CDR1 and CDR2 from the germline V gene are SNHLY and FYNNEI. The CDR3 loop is CASRGDGRGYNEQFF. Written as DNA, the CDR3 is TGTGCCAGCAGAGGGGACGGAAGGGGTTACAATGAGCAGTTCTTC.

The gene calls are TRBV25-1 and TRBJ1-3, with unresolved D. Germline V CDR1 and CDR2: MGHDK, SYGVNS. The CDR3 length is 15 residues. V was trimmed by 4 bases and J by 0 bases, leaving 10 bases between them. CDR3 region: CASSVGRLSGNTIYF. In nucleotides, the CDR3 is TGTGCCAGCAGTGTTGGACGGCTCTCTGGAAACACCATATATTTT.

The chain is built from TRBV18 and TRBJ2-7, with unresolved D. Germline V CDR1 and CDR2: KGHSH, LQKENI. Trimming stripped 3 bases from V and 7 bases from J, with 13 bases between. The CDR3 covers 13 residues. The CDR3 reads CASSPIGPQEQYF. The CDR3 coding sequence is TGTGCCAGCTCACCCATAGGACCCCAGGAGCAGTACTTC.

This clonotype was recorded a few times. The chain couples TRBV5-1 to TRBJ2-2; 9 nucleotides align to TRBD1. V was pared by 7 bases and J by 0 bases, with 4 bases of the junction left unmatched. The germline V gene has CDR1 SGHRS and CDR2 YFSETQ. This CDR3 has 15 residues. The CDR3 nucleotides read TGCGCCAGCCAACGGACAGGGGCGAACACCGGGGAGCTGTTTTTT. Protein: CASQRTGANTGELFF.